Presented here are 15 T cell receptor beta chains from one specimen sequenced in a study of T cells in Graves' hyperthyroidism and ophthalmopathy. RNA transcripts were the template for amplifying TCR beta CDR3 regions. During a first-round RT-PCR of the TCR CDR3, the HTBI primer set was used. TCRdb itself ran the multiplex PCR reads through MiXCR, one entry per CDR3 protein. The sample gives about 520,000 distinct CDR3 sequences, 20% to 25% of which show up once; 26% is in the top ten. The sample consisted of blood. Receptors originate from a man aged 18 to 29 with Graves' hyperthyroidism.

This clonotype was counted at least ten times. This chain connects TRBV6-1 to TRBJ1-5, with a possible D match to TRBD1 (5 bases). CDR1 MNHNS and CDR2 SASEGT come from the germline V gene. This CDR3 is built from 13 residues. The ends were cut back, 6 bases at V and 3 bases at J, with 9 bases in the middle. The CDR3 region is CASRETVNQPQHF. CDR3 nucleotide sequence: TGTGCCAGCAGGGAGACAGTCAATCAGCCCCAGCATTTT.

This sequence joins TRBV25-1 and TRBJ1-1; no clear D. The V gene's germline CDR1 is MGHDK and CDR2 SYGVNS. The V end was cut by 11 bases, the J end by 0 bases, with 10 bases between. This CDR3 is 12 amino acids long. The chain's CDR3 is CAGILVNTEAFF. In DNA, the CDR3 is TGTGCCGGTATATTGGTGAACACTGAAGCTTTCTTT.

This clonotype was detected many times. V is TRBV12-3 or TRBV12-4 and J is TRBJ1-1, with TRBD1 matching 9 bases. This CDR3 is 14 amino acids long. Germline trimming cut 8 bases from V and 5 bases from J; bases unmatched to any gene: 9. CDR3 in DNA: TGTGCCAGCGCTTACAGGGGGCCGGGGACTGAAGCTTTCTTT. This gives the protein CASAYRGPGTEAFF.

This clonotype was seen a few times. At one end, the junction sequence differs from germline, possibly due to a read error. This chain uses TRBV2 with TRBJ2-7; D remains ambiguous. CDR1 and CDR2 from the germline V gene are SNHLY and FYNNEI. The CDR3 spans 15 residues. The CDR3 coding sequence is TGTGCCAGCGGTGACCCAGCAGCCAACTCCTACGAGCAGTACTTC. Protein: CASGDPAANSYEQYF. The variable domain in full, with the rest retrieved from reference TRBV2 and TRBJ2-7, is EPEVTQTPSHQVTQMGQEVILRCVPISNHLYFYWYRQILGQKVEFLVSFYNNEISEKSEIFDDQFSVERPDGSNFTLKIRSTKLEDSAMYFCASGDPAANSYEQYFGPGTRLTVT.

The genes are TRBV30 and TRBJ2-7; 7 bases are a match to TRBD1. V lost 0 bases and J lost 5; bases outside the gene matches: 7. CDR3 length equals 14 residues. CDR1 and CDR2 (germline): GTSNPN, SVGIG (reference sequence). The CDR3 is CAWSVQDRLDEQYF. The CDR3 DNA sequence: TGTGCCTGGAGTGTACAGGACAGGCTGGACGAGCAGTACTTC. The whole variable domain, filled in from reference TRBV30 and TRBJ2-7, reads SQTIHQWPATLVQPVGSPLSLECTVEGTSNPNLYWYRQAAGRGLQLLFYSVGIGQISSEVPQNLSASRPQDRQFILSSKKLLLSDSGFYLCAWSVQDRLDEQYFGPGTRLTVT.

This clonotype was counted many times. This chain links TRBV3-1 with TRBJ1-2; D gene uncertain. Germline loops: CDR1 LGHDT, CDR2 YNNKEL (reference sequence). Trimming took 1 base from V and 3 from J, leaving 18 bases between them. The length of the CDR3 is 17 residues. The CDR3 nucleotides read TGTGCCAGCAGCCAAGGGAGTGTGCAGGAAAGGTACTATGGCTACACCTTC. Its protein product is CASSQGSVQERYYGYTF.

This clonotype was found many times. The chain joins TRBV25-1 to TRBJ1-2, with D perhaps matching TRBD1 (5 bases). Germline V lookup: CDR1 MGHDK, CDR2 SYGVNS. This CDR3 has 15 residues. V gave up 5 bases and J gave up 0 bases, with 13 bases separating them. Here the CDR3 reads CASSKAGPPNYGYTF. Written as DNA, the CDR3 is TGTGCCAGCAGTAAAGCAGGGCCACCTAACTATGGCTACACCTTC.

This clonotype was counted only a few times. The V call is TRBV12-3 or TRBV12-4, the J call TRBJ1-1, with TRBD1 as a possible D gene (6 bases). CDR3 length equals 14 residues. The V and J ends lost 2 bases and 1 base respectively, with 8 bases between them. CDR3 sequence reads: CASSLFRGNTEAFF. CDR3 sequence (DNA): TGTGCCAGCAGTTTATTCAGGGGGAACACTGAAGCTTTCTTT.

This clonotype was seen many times. V and J are TRBV7-2 and TRBJ2-2; 7 bases agree with TRBD2. The junction had 8 bases not matched to a gene; V was cut back by 2 bases and J by 8 bases. Per the germline V gene, CDR1 is SGHTA and CDR2 is FQGNSA. This CDR3 region has 15 residues. The DNA for the CDR3 is TGTGCCAGCAGCTTACCTACGGGGGAGGGGGGGGAGCTGTTTTTT. Protein product: CASSLPTGEGGELFF.

This clonotype has ten or more counts. This chain joins TRBV6-2 or TRBV6-3 and TRBJ2-7; D perhaps matches TRBD1 (6 bases). This CDR3 has 12 amino acids. CDR1 and CDR2 from the germline V gene are MNHEY and SVGEGT. Trimming left V 6 bases short and J 2 bases short, with 8 bases between. The CDR3 DNA reads as TGTGCCAGCAGGGACAGAACCTACGAGCAGTACTTC. It specifies CASRDRTYEQYF.

V and J are TRBV12-5 and TRBJ1-1; 8 bases match TRBD1. The CDR3 consists of 13 residues. V trimming: 7 bases; J trimming: 7 bases; junction bases outside the gene matches: 8. Germline V gives CDR1 LGHNT, CDR2 FRNRAP. CDR3 residues: CASVTGVISEAFF. In DNA form, the CDR3 reads TGTGCTAGTGTGACAGGGGTAATAAGTGAAGCTTTCTTT.

This clonotype has only a few counts. The chain is built from TRBV12-3 or TRBV12-4 and TRBJ2-7; 12 bases are shared with TRBD2. V trimming: 4 bases; J trimming: 1 base; junction bases outside the gene matches: 8. This CDR3 spans 17 amino acids. CDR3 in amino acids: CASSSGTSGLRSYEQYF. The CDR3 DNA reads as TGTGCCAGCAGTTCCGGGACTAGCGGGCTTCGGTCCTACGAGCAGTACTTC.

The CDR3 DNA follows: TGTGCCAGTGTCGGGCGGGGGAATCAGCCCCAGCATTTT. This sequence encodes CASVGRGNQPQHF. This chain uses TRBV6-1 with TRBJ1-5; tentative D call: TRBD1 (5 bases). Germline V gene data show CDR1 as MNHNS and CDR2 as SASEGT. The CDR3 length is 13 residues. The V gene lost 9 bases and the J gene lost 4 bases, with 13 bases spanning the gap.

This clonotype was counted ten times or more. This chain joins TRBV6-1 and TRBJ1-2; 9 bases fit TRBD1. The CDR3 extends over 14 amino acids. The germline gives CDR1 MNHNS, CDR2 SASEGT. V shed 6 bases, J shed 5 bases, and the junction held 7 bases outside the gene matches. The CDR3 DNA is TGTGCCAGCAGCGTGGGGACAGGGACTTATGGCTACACCTTC. Amino acids: CASSVGTGTYGYTF.

J is TRBJ2-7 and V is TRBV20-1; a possible D gene is TRBD1 (6 bases). Germline loops: CDR1 DFQATT, CDR2 SNEGSKA (reference sequence). V lost 6 bases and J lost 3, with 18 bases in between. There are 14 residues in the CDR3. CDR3 DNA sequence: TGCAGTGCCTTAATCTGGACAGCCCTCTACGAGCAGTACTTC. It is translated as CSALIWTALYEQYF.